Following are 5 T cell receptor beta chains from one sample sequenced in a study of Graves' ophthalmopathy and Graves' hyperthyroidism. Amplified material comprised TCR beta CDR3 regions derived from RNA transcripts. A first-round RT-PCR used HTBI primers, followed by a second-round multiplex PCR. TCRdb redid the calling of the multiplex PCR reads with MiXCR, one entry per CDR3 protein. The sample has 740,000 or so distinct CDR3 sequences; about 44% are singletons. Sequencing was done on a sample of peripheral blood. The receptors were sampled from an adult man with Graves' ophthalmopathy.

Worth noting for this clonotype: This CDR3 is missing its conserved last phenylalanine or tryptophan, likely due to a read error. The genes are TRBV6-5 and TRBJ2-7; 8 nucleotides match TRBD1. The V gene end was trimmed by 6 bases and the J gene end by 2 bases; junction bases not matched to a gene: 3. Germline CDR1 and CDR2: MNHEY and SVGAGI. The CDR3 has 13 residues. The chain's CDR3 is CASRRTGTYEQYC. The CDR3 DNA is TGTGCCAGCAGAAGGACAGGGACCTACGAGCAGTACTGC.

This clonotype was detected ten times or more. The chain has TRBV19 and TRBJ1-1; D might be TRBD1 (5 bases). Germline CDR1 LNHDA, CDR2 SQIVND (reference sequence). This CDR3 comprises 14 residues. The V end was cut by 6 bases, the J end by 4 bases, with 15 bases between. The CDR3 here is CASRPTRVGTEAFF. CDR3 nucleotides: TGTGCCAGTAGGCCCACCAGGGTTGGCACTGAAGCTTTCTTT.

This clonotype has more than one count but fewer than ten. This chain joins TRBV7-2 and TRBJ1-1; no reliable D call. The CDR3 has 15 amino acids. Germline V lookup: CDR1 SGHTA, CDR2 FQGNSA. The V gene lost 6 bases and the J gene lost 0 bases, with 14 bases spanning the gap. CDR3 sequence reads: CASSPGWYLNTEAFF. CDR3 nucleotides: TGTGCCAGCAGTCCCGGTTGGTACTTGAACACTGAAGCTTTCTTT.

This clonotype was seen ten or more times. The V gene is TRBV7-2, the J gene TRBJ2-5; D unclear. Germline assignment: CDR1 SGHTA and CDR2 FQGNSA. This CDR3 has 14 amino acids. Deletions cut 2 bases from V and 6 bases from J, with 13 bases between. CDR3 DNA: TGTGCCAGCAGCTTAAACCGAGGATGGAAGACCCAGTACTTC. Translated: CASSLNRGWKTQYF.

This clonotype occurred once. The rearrangement uses TRBV15 and TRBJ1-2; TRBD1 might be the D (6 bases). Germline V gene sequence: CDR1 LNHNV, CDR2 YYDKDF (reference sequence). The CDR3 loop spans 15 amino acids. The V end lost 1 base, the J end lost 0 bases, and 9 bases lay between the germline ends. For the CDR3, the DNA is TGTGCCACCAGCAGAGGGACAGTCACTAACTATGGCTACACCTTC. Protein: CATSRGTVTNYGYTF.